This record concerns one T cell receptor beta chain sequence. The sample carries other DNA sequences with the same CDR3. Up to 2 weeks before entering the study, exposed participants had met a COVID-19 case. The sample comes from a study of blood T cell repertoires in COVID-19. Study-level background: Sources were T cells, B-cell-depleted T cells, or PBMCs; the material itself was cDNA or gDNA.

The CDR3 contains 13 residues. CDR1 is KGHSH, CDR2 LQKENI, per germline. V was shortened by 3 bases and J by 4 bases, with 7 bases between the two germline ends. The method was immunoSEQ multiplex PCR; TCRdb's version includes in-frame clones alone and lacks a portion of them. There are about 280,000 clones in the sample; 80% to 85% occur only once, and approximately 5% lies in the top ten. This clonotype was sampled from a man in his forties who had been exposed to COVID-19. Sample: PBMCs or T cells enriched from blood (not recorded which). The chain combines TRBV18 with TRBJ1-5; D perhaps matches TRBD1 (6 bases). In DNA, the CDR3 is TGTGCCAGCTCACCCGACAGGAATCAGCCCCAGCATTTT. Translation: CASSPDRNQPQHF.